This T cell receptor beta chain was documented in a study of PD-1 blockade in classical Hodgkin lymphoma. This clone occurred once. Generated by immunoSEQ multiplex PCR, the TCRdb table keeps only in-frame clones and is missing some. The sample holds about 84,000 clones, about 89% seen once. Patients all relapsed after autologous stem cell transplantation, and there was variation in brentuximab vedotin exposure. The sequence was obtained from a human donor with classical Hodgkin lymphoma. The sample in question was peripheral blood mononuclear cells (PBMCs), obtained at baseline.

The CDR3 bases are TGCGCCAGCAGTAGTGGGGCCGCGGGGAACACTGAAGCTTTCTTT. It specifies CASSSGAAGNTEAFF. The gene calls are TRBV5-1 and TRBJ1-1, with a tentative D call TRBD1 (5 bases). Germline-derived CDR1 and CDR2 are SGHRS and YFSETQ. The CDR3 is 15 residues long. The V gene lost 5 bases and the J gene lost 1 base, with 15 bases spanning the gap.